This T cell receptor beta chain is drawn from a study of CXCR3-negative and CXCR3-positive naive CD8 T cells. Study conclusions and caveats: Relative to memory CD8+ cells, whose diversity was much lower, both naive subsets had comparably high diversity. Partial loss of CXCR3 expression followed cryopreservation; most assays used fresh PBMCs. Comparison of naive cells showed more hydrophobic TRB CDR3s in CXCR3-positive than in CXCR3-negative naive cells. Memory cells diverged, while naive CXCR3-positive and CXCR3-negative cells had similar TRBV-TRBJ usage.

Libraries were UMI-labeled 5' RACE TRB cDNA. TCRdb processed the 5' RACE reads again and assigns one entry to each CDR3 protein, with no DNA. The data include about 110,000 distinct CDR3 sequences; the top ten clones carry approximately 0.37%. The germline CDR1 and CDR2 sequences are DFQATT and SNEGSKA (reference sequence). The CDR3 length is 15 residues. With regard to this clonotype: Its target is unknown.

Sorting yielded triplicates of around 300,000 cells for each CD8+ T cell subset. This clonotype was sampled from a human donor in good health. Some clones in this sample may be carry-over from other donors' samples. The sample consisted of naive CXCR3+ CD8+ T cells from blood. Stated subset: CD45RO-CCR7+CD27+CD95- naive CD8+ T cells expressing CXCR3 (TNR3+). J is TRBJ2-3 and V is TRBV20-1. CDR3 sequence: CSARDLLAGTDTQYF.